This TCR beta chain was captured in a study of T cell repertoires in breast cancer. The wider study: Average yield: approximately 450,000 sequences per sample and 8 to 10 reads per input cell.

Unpaired genes were suppressed by blocking oligonucleotides during a second nested PCR. TCRdb called the emulsion pairing reads again in MiXCR, with one record for every CDR3 protein. The sample includes tens of thousands of distinct CDR3 sequences, 45% to 50% of them seen just once. The expanded emulsion RT-PCR method captured paired alpha and beta chains from CD8+ T cells. This clonotype has ten or more counts. The antigen is unknown. Study-wide findings and caveats: Clone recovery by emulsion RT-PCR was skewed, so it was considered qualitative.

Sequencing used CD8+ T cells. This TCR came from a pool of human donors with breast cancer or a healthy control (not recorded which).

DNA of the CDR3: TGTGCCAGCAGTTACGGACGGACGGCAAACACTGAAGCTTTCTTT. It is translated as CASSYGRTANTEAFF. This chain connects TRBV6-2 or TRBV6-3 to TRBJ1-1; the D is unclear. The germline V gene has CDR1 MNHEY and CDR2 SVGEGT. Trimming cost V 2 bases and J 2 bases, with 12 bases left between them. The CDR3 is 15 amino acids.